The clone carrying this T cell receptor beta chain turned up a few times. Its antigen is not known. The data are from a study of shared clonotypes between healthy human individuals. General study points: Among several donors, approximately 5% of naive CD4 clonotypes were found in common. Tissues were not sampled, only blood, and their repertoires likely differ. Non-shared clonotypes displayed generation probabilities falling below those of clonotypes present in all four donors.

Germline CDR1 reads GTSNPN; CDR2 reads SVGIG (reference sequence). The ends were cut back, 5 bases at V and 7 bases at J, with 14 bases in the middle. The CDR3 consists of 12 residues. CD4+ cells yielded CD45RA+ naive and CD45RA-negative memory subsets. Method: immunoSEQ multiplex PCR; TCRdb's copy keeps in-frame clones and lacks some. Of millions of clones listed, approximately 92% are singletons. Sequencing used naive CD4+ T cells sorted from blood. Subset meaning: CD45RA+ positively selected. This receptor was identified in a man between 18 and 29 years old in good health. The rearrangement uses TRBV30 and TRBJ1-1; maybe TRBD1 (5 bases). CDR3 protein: CAWSGSPNEAFF. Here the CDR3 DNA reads TGTGCCTGGTCAGGGTCCCCCAATGAAGCTTTCTTT.